These 26 T cell receptor beta chains originate from one sample sequenced in a study of regulatory T cells in long-lasting Graves disease. Time point indicated: newly diagnosed GD, antithyroid drugs for less than 3 months. From RNA extracted from PBMCs, the TCR library was made. Relying on iRepertoire HTBI primers and Arm-PCR of CDR3 regions, the team built TCR beta libraries. Via MiXCR, TCRdb re-called the multiplex PCR reads, giving one row per CDR3 protein. The sample carries 350,000 to 500,000 distinct CDR3 sequences, about 15% recorded once. The sample was also reused in another study, on T cells in Graves' hyperthyroidism and ophthalmopathy.

The input for sequencing was peripheral blood mononuclear cells (PBMCs), taken at new diagnosis, from a patient treated with antithyroid drugs. The receptor source for this set is a woman aged 30 to 39 with Graves disease.

The chain recombines TRBV28 with TRBJ2-7, with a possible D match to TRBD2 (7 bases). The CDR3 loop spans 17 amino acids. Germline CDR1 MDHEN, CDR2 SYDVKM. Trimming left V 5 bases short and J 2 bases short, with 22 bases between. The CDR3 sequence is CASSPPWGGRYAYEQYF. The CDR3 nucleotides are TGTGCCAGCAGTCCTCCTTGGGGGGGGCGGTATGCCTACGAGCAGTACTTC.

The chain is built from TRBV29-1 and TRBJ2-7; weak D call: TRBD1 (5 bases). Trimming took 4 bases from V and 4 from J, leaving 14 bases between them. This CDR3 is built from 13 residues. Germline lookup yields CDR1 SQVTM and CDR2 ANQGSEA. The DNA for the CDR3 is TGCAGCGTTGGAGGTAGGGGCGAATACGAGCAGTACTTC. Its translation: CSVGGRGEYEQYF.

This clonotype came up many times. The chain joins TRBV11-3 to TRBJ2-7; D is uncertain. Germline CDR1 and CDR2: SGHNT and YENEEA. The CDR3 loop spans 13 amino acids. With 1 base removed from V and 3 bases from J, the gap between germline ends came to 7 bases. The CDR3 DNA sequence: TGTGCCAGCAGCTTAGTGCAGAACTACGAGCAGTACTTC. It codes for CASSLVQNYEQYF.

CDR3 loop: CAISASGRSRVSAGELFF. The DNA for the CDR3 is TGTGCCATCAGTGCTAGCGGGAGAAGTCGTGTGAGTGCCGGGGAGCTGTTTTTT. The chain uses TRBV10-3 and TRBJ2-2, with 10 positions matching TRBD2. CDR3 length: 18 residues. Trimming removed 4 bases from V and 6 bases from J; junction bases left unmatched: 14. Germline V gene data show CDR1 as ENHRY and CDR2 as SYGVKD.

CDR3 region: CASGLSNNEQFF. The CDR3 region has the DNA TGTGCTAGTGGTTTAAGTAACAATGAGCAGTTCTTC. The chain joins TRBV12-5 to TRBJ2-1; D unclear. Germline V CDR1 and CDR2: LGHNT, FRNRAP. CDR3 length equals 12 residues. The V end was cut by 3 bases, the J end by 5 bases, with 5 bases between.

In this sample, this clonotype turned up many times. CDR3 coding DNA: TGTGCCTGGAGTGCTGGGGGCGGATACGAGCAGTACTTC. This encodes CAWSAGGGYEQYF. The gene calls are TRBV30 and TRBJ2-7, with D perhaps TRBD1 (6 bases). V lost 1 base and J 4 bases, leaving 11 bases between the germline ends. Germline V lookup: CDR1 GTSNPN, CDR2 SVGIG (reference sequence). This CDR3 is 13 amino acids long.

This clonotype showed up just a few times. This chain connects TRBV6-1 to TRBJ2-2; D gene unclear. V dropped 7 bases and J dropped 7 bases, with 13 bases sitting between them. The germline V gene has CDR1 MNHNS and CDR2 SASEGT. CDR3 length: 13 residues. The DNA for the CDR3 is TGTGCCAGCATTGATGGGATAAGCGGGGAGCTGTTTTTT. This sequence encodes CASIDGISGELFF.

Many counts were recorded for this clonotype. V usage is TRBV5-1 and J usage is TRBJ2-7, with 8 positions matching TRBD1. Germline CDR1 reads SGHRS; CDR2 reads YFSETQ. This CDR3 is 13 amino acids long. The ends lost 4 bases at V and 7 bases at J; junction bases unmatched: 7. The CDR3 is CASSGGTGGEQYF. CDR3 nucleotides: TGCGCCAGCAGCGGTGGGACAGGTGGTGAGCAGTACTTC.

The chain has TRBV5-6 and TRBJ1-6; D is ambiguous. The CDR3 runs to 13 residues. The V gene's germline CDR1 is SGHDT and CDR2 YYEEEE. CDR3 protein: CASAPTDNSPLHF. The DNA of the CDR3 is TGTGCTAGTGCCCCAACGGATAATTCACCCCTCCACTTT.

This clonotype was recorded at least ten times. The chain employs TRBV19 and TRBJ2-1; the D gene is possibly TRBD2 (5 bases). Per germline, CDR1 LNHDA and CDR2 SQIVND (reference sequence). There are 16 residues in the CDR3. V was pared by 7 bases and J by 8 bases, with 24 bases between. The DNA of the CDR3 is TGTGCCAGTATGGCCCCCGGAGGAGGTAGGAGCGATGAGCAGTTCTTC. It specifies CASMAPGGGRSDEQFF.

This clonotype was picked up a small number of times. V and J are TRBV13 and TRBJ2-1, with a weak D call TRBD2 (5 bases). The germline V and J ends were trimmed by 5 bases and 4 bases, with 12 bases remaining between them. Germline V gene sequence: CDR1 PRHDT, CDR2 FYEKMQ (reference sequence). There are 14 residues in the CDR3. The CDR3 bases are TGTGCCAGCAGCGTAGTTAGCGCTTACAATGAGCAGTTCTTC. Amino acids: CASSVVSAYNEQFF.

This clonotype was observed a few times. The V call is TRBV7-9, the J call TRBJ1-2; possibly TRBD1 for D (6 bases). Deletions cut 5 bases from V and 8 bases from J, with 15 bases between. The CDR3 sequence is 13 residues long. Germline CDR1 and CDR2: SEHNR and FQNEAQ (reference sequence). The chain's CDR3 is CASSDGTYDGYTF. The CDR3 bases are TGTGCCAGCAGCGACGGGACATACGACGGCTACACCTTC.

In its sample, this clonotype was seen many times. The gene calls are TRBV30 and TRBJ2-7, with 7 bases matching TRBD1. CDR3 length: 12 residues. V trimming: 7 bases; J trimming: 2 bases; junction bases outside the gene matches: 5. Looked up from germline, CDR1 is GTSNPN and CDR2 is SVGIG (reference sequence). The CDR3 reads CASQDRTYEQYF. Written as DNA, the CDR3 is TGTGCCTCCCAGGACAGGACCTACGAGCAGTACTTC.

A note on this clonotype: Since a much larger clone is just one base distant, this may be a read error. The genes are TRBV7-8 and TRBJ1-5; D ambiguous. This CDR3 is built from 14 residues. Germline V gene data show CDR1 as SGHVS and CDR2 as FQNEAQ. The CDR3 DNA reads TGTGCCGGCAGCTTAGCATCTCGCAATCAGCCCCAGCATTTT. Protein product: CAGSLASRNQPQHF.

J is TRBJ1-1 and V is TRBV2; D not resolved. Germline loops: CDR1 SNHLY, CDR2 FYNNEI. Trimming shortened V by 4 bases and J by 6 bases, and 12 bases separated the two germline ends. There are 13 residues in the CDR3. This chain's CDR3 is CASSVGRPPEAFF. The CDR3 DNA reads as TGTGCCAGCAGTGTTGGTCGGCCCCCTGAAGCTTTCTTT.

The chain uses TRBV19 and TRBJ2-3, with D perhaps matching TRBD1 (5 bases). The germline CDR1 and CDR2 sequences are LNHDA and SQIVND (reference sequence). The CDR3 covers 17 residues. V shed 3 bases and J shed 1 base, with 17 bases lying between them. This CDR3 reads CASSITRVLWGTDTQYF. The CDR3 DNA follows: TGTGCCAGTAGTATCACCAGGGTGCTATGGGGCACAGATACGCAGTATTTT.

The J gene is TRBJ2-2, the V gene TRBV28; TRBD1 agrees at 9 bases. The CDR3 is 14 amino acids. The V gene's germline CDR1 is MDHEN and CDR2 SYDVKM. The junction had 6 bases not matched to a gene; V was cut back by 6 bases and J by 7 bases. In DNA, the CDR3 is TGTGCCAGCAGGGGGACAGGGAGGTTCGGGGAGCTGTTTTTT. It yields the protein CASRGTGRFGELFF.

This clonotype turned up a few times. The gene calls are TRBV7-9 and TRBJ1-2; D unclear. CDR3 size: 15 residues. V was clipped by 5 bases and J by 2 bases, with 15 bases between them. CDR1 and CDR2 (germline): SEHNR, FQNEAQ (reference sequence). DNA of the CDR3: TGTGCCAGCAGCCCGAGCGTAGCCTTAAACTATGGCTACACCTTC. Its protein product is CASSPSVALNYGYTF.

This clonotype was recorded a few times. The junction shows a germline mismatch at one end, possibly a read error. The chain recombines TRBV3-1 with TRBJ2-2; D is unclear. Germline loops: CDR1 LGHDT, CDR2 YNNKEL (reference sequence). The CDR3 sequence is 13 residues long. The CDR3 reads CASTQAGTGELFF. The DNA of the CDR3 is TGTGCCAGCACCCAAGCAGGTACCGGGGAGCTGTTTTTT.

This clonotype was recorded at least ten times. This chain uses TRBV2 with TRBJ2-3; 8 bases agree with TRBD1. Trimming cost V 1 base and J 5 bases; bases outside gene matches: 5. The CDR3 extends over 15 amino acids. Germline V gives CDR1 SNHLY, CDR2 FYNNEI. CDR3 protein: CASSEGTGIKDTQYF. CDR3 coding DNA: TGTGCCAGCAGTGAAGGGACAGGGATAAAAGATACGCAGTATTTT.

This clonotype was observed many times. The V and J genes are TRBV28 and TRBJ2-1, with 8 bases lining up with TRBD2. Trimming removed 9 bases from V and 1 base from J; junction bases left unmatched: 5. CDR1 MDHEN and CDR2 SYDVKM come from the germline V gene. The CDR3 consists of 14 residues. The DNA of the CDR3 is TGTGCCAGTTGGGAGCGGGAGTCCTACAATGAGCAGTTCTTC. Amino acid sequence: CASWERESYNEQFF.

This clonotype showed up many times. The DNA for the CDR3 is TGTGCCAGCAGTTTTTTGTCCGGCTCCTACAATGAGCAGTTCTTC. Translation gives CASSFLSGSYNEQFF. The chain combines TRBV28 with TRBJ2-1; D gene unclear. Trimming stripped 3 bases from V and 0 bases from J, with 9 bases between. This CDR3 has 15 residues. Germline V CDR1 and CDR2: MDHEN, SYDVKM.

This clonotype was seen ten or more times. The J gene is TRBJ2-1, the V gene TRBV28, with TRBD2 matching over 7 bases. Trimming took 1 base from V and 9 from J; bases not matched to a gene: 6. The CDR3 covers 14 residues. Germline V gene sequence: CDR1 MDHEN, CDR2 SYDVKM. CDR3 in amino acids: CASSLLMGGGEQFF. The CDR3 DNA follows: TGTGCCAGCAGTTTATTGATGGGGGGGGGTGAGCAGTTCTTC.

A note on this clonotype: This sequence may be a read error, since a much larger clone differs from it by one base. The CDR3 DNA reads TGTGCCAGCAGCCCGGGACATAACTTTGGCGAGCAGTACTTC. Residues: CASSPGHNFGEQYF. This sequence joins TRBV2 and TRBJ2-7; possible D gene TRBD1, 6 bases. This CDR3 comprises 14 residues. Germline lookup yields CDR1 SNHLY and CDR2 FYNNEI. Trimming cost V 6 bases and J 6 bases, with 18 bases left between them. The full variable domain, its missing parts supplied by reference TRBV2 and TRBJ2-7, is EPEVTQTPSHQVTQMGQEVILRCVPISNHLYFYWYRQILGQKVEFLVSFYNNEISEKSEIFDDQFSVERPDGSNFTLKIRSTKLEDSAMYFCASSPGHNFGEQYFGPGTRLTVT.

The table lists this clonotype with many counts. The V and J genes are TRBV15 and TRBJ2-7, with D perhaps TRBD2 (5 bases). Trimming removed 9 bases at V and 5 bases at J, with 17 bases between. The germline V gene encodes CDR1 LNHNV and CDR2 YYDKDF (reference sequence). The CDR3 has 13 amino acids. This chain's CDR3 is CATSPRDVNEQYF. Written as DNA, the CDR3 is TGTGCCACAAGCCCCCGGGATGTGAACGAGCAGTACTTC. The whole variable domain, remainder taken from reference TRBV15 and TRBJ2-7, is DAMVIQNPRYQVTQFGKPVTLSCSQTLNHNVMYWYQQKSSQAPKLLFHYYDKDFNNEADTPDNFQSRRPNTSFCFLDIRSPGLGDTAMYLCATSPRDVNEQYFGPGTRLTVT.

Concerning this clonotype itself: A far larger clone is one base from this, pointing to a likely read error. This chain links TRBV9 with TRBJ1-1; D may be TRBD1 (6 bases). The V end lost 3 bases, the J end lost 3 bases, and 6 bases lay between the germline ends. Per the germline V gene, CDR1 is SGDLS and CDR2 is YYNGEE. This CDR3 region has 12 residues. CDR3 amino acids: CASSEGDTEAFF. CDR3 nucleotides: TGTGCCAGCAGCGAGGGGGACACTGAAGCTTTCTTT. Full variable domain (rest looked up from reference TRBV9 and TRBJ1-1): DSGVTQTPKHLITATGQRVTLRCSPRSGDLSVYWYQQSLDQGLQFLIQYYNGEERAKGNILERFSAQQFPDLHSELNLSSLELGDSALYFCASSEGDTEAFFGQGTRLTVV.